Below are 6 T cell receptor beta chains sequenced from a single sample in a study of T-cell memory formation after mild COVID-19. Using its own MiXCR run on the 5' RACE reads, TCRdb lists one record per CDR3 protein. The table lists 80,000 to 130,000 distinct CDR3 sequences, around 10% of them singletons. Sequencing used PBMCs or a T cell subset sorted from them (not recorded which). These receptors all stem from a man aged 18 to 29 who had mild COVID-19 (a few samples of this study predate the infection). Cell type and time point are not known.

This clonotype was counted a few times. This chain joins TRBV29-1 and TRBJ2-7; D is perhaps TRBD1 (7 bases). CDR3 length equals 11 residues. Germline V gene sequence: CDR1 SQVTM, CDR2 ANQGSEA. The V gene lost 2 bases and the J gene lost 9 bases, with 11 bases spanning the gap. The CDR3 nucleotides read TGCAGCGTTGAACGCCAGGGGGGGCAGTACTTC. Protein sequence: CSVERQGGQYF.

This sequence joins TRBV6-2 or TRBV6-3 and TRBJ1-5; the D is unclear. Germline assignment: CDR1 MNHEY and CDR2 SVGEGT. The V and J ends lost 5 bases and 6 bases respectively, with 11 bases between them. The CDR3 spans 13 residues. CDR3 bases: TGTGCCAGCAGTGGACGGCCAAGTCAGCCCCAGCATTTT. Its translation: CASSGRPSQPQHF.

This clonotype was counted between two and nine times. The chain employs TRBV6-6 and TRBJ1-5; tentative D call: TRBD1 (6 bases). V gave up 7 bases and J gave up 11 bases, with 15 bases separating them. Looked up from germline, CDR1 is MNHNY and CDR2 is SVGAGI (reference sequence). The CDR3 contains 12 residues. CDR3 sequence: CASTGDNQAQHF. The CDR3 DNA follows: TGTGCCAGCACTGGGGACAATCAAGCCCAGCATTTT.

This clonotype was detected only a few times. The chain joins TRBV4-1 to TRBJ2-5; D is possibly TRBD1 (6 bases). CDR1 is MGHRA and CDR2 is YSYEKL in the germline V gene. Trimming removed 0 bases at V and 7 bases at J, with 18 bases between. The CDR3 is made up of 16 amino acids. CDR3 residues: CASSQDRGRENRTQYF. In nucleotides, the CDR3 is TGCGCCAGCAGCCAAGACAGGGGCCGTGAAAATCGGACCCAGTACTTC.

This clonotype appeared a few times. CDR3 protein: CASSRRNPEVRNQPQHF. DNA for the CDR3: TGTGCCAGCAGCCGCAGAAACCCGGAGGTGCGCAATCAGCCCCAGCATTTT. The V gene is TRBV7-8, the J gene TRBJ1-5, with D unresolved. Germline-derived CDR1 and CDR2 are SGHVS and FQNEAQ. V was pared by 5 bases and J by 2 bases, with 19 bases between. CDR3 length equals 17 residues.

The chain couples TRBV4-1 to TRBJ1-5, with D perhaps matching TRBD1 (6 bases). V dropped 5 bases and J dropped 0 bases, with 14 bases sitting between them. The CDR3 contains 16 residues. Germline loops: CDR1 MGHRA, CDR2 YSYEKL. The CDR3 sequence: CASSFAGENSNQPQHF. The CDR3 coding sequence is TGCGCCAGCAGCTTCGCAGGGGAAAATAGCAATCAGCCCCAGCATTTT.